The 25 T cell receptor beta chains in this list originate from one sample, sequenced in a study of T-cell reconstitution after alpha-beta-depleted transplantation in children. Preparation of the TCRbeta library was carried out with unique molecular identifiers. TCRdb recomputed calls from the PCR reads with MiXCR, one row per CDR3 protein. Among roughly 70,000 distinct CDR3 sequences, approximately 5% were seen once, and the ten largest hold approximately 20%. The sample in question was PBMCs, mostly from graft donor cells, obtained 180 days after TCRalphabeta/CD19-depleted stem cell transplant. The source of these receptors is a boy under two years old who had a stem cell transplant for acute myeloid leukemia, so the T cells may come from the graft donor.

This clonotype was recorded at least ten times. The rearrangement joins TRBV27 to TRBJ1-6, with D tentatively TRBD1 (5 bases). Looked up from germline, CDR1 is MNHEY and CDR2 is SMNVEV (reference sequence). The V end was cut by 2 bases, the J end by 5 bases, with 7 bases between. CDR3 length: 14 residues. CDR3 nucleotides: TGTGCCAGCAGTTTACCAGGGAATAATTCACCCCTCCACTTT. Residues: CASSLPGNNSPLHF.

The sample holds many counts of this clonotype. V gene TRBV19 combines with J gene TRBJ2-1; D possibly corresponds to TRBD1 (5 bases). Germline CDR1 and CDR2: LNHDA and SQIVND (reference sequence). V was clipped by 3 bases and J by 0 bases, with 18 bases between them. The CDR3 length is 18 residues. Written as DNA, the CDR3 is TGTGCCAGTAGTATCTCCTTAGTGGCAGGGCCCTCCTACAATGAGCAGTTCTTC. It encodes CASSISLVAGPSYNEQFF.

Ten or more counts support this clonotype. The rearrangement uses TRBV5-1 and TRBJ2-2; D tentatively reads TRBD1 or TRBD2 (5 bases each). CDR3 length: 16 residues. Germline V gives CDR1 SGHRS, CDR2 YFSETQ. V was shortened by 0 bases and J by 0 bases, with 9 bases between the two germline ends. The CDR3 DNA is TGCGCCAGCAGCTTGGAGAGGGGTACGAACACCGGGGAGCTGTTTTTT. Translation gives CASSLERGTNTGELFF.

This clonotype was picked up many times. The CDR3 loop reads CASGATYEQYV. CDR3 nucleotides: TGTGCCAGCGGGGCCACGTACGAGCAGTACGTC. The chain couples TRBV6-1 to TRBJ2-7; D might be TRBD1 (5 bases). Germline CDR1 and CDR2: MNHNS and SASEGT. The CDR3 extends over 11 amino acids. V was clipped by 8 bases and J by 4 bases, with 9 bases between them.

This clonotype occurred many times. This sequence joins TRBV20-1 and TRBJ2-7; D remains unclear. This CDR3 is built from 11 residues. The germline CDR1 and CDR2 sequences are DFQATT and SNEGSKA (reference sequence). Trimming shortened V by 4 bases and J by 1 base, and 5 bases separated the two germline ends. The CDR3 loop is CSAKWSYEQYF. The CDR3, as DNA: TGCAGTGCTAAGTGGTCCTACGAGCAGTACTTC.

This clonotype was seen ten or more times. The V and J genes are TRBV25-1 and TRBJ2-7, with 7 bases fitting TRBD1. CDR3 size: 13 residues. Unmatched junction bases numbered 3, after V lost 7 bases and J lost 0 bases. Per germline, CDR1 MGHDK and CDR2 SYGVNS. The CDR3 DNA is TGTGCCAGCATAGGGACAGACTCCTACGAGCAGTACGTC. The encoded protein is CASIGTDSYEQYV.

A few counts support this clonotype. A read error may be the cause here, since a much bigger clone is one base away. The V and J genes are TRBV12-3 or TRBV12-4 and TRBJ1-4, with 9 bases lining up with TRBD1. This CDR3 comprises 19 residues. As DNA, the CDR3 is TGTGCCATCAGTTTACTCGGACAGGGGCGTAGTCGGCTTGATGAAAAACTGTTTTTT. Protein sequence: CAISLLGQGRSRLDEKLFF.

This clonotype appeared many times. The chain is built from TRBV5-1 and TRBJ2-3; D is unclear. Germline V gene sequence: CDR1 SGHRS, CDR2 YFSETQ. Trimming left V 2 bases short and J 2 bases short, with 9 bases between. The CDR3 contains 14 residues. In nucleotides, the CDR3 is TGCGCCAGCAGCTTTGGGCGGAACACAGATACGCAGTATTTT. Protein: CASSFGRNTDTQYF.

This clonotype came up many times. The J gene is TRBJ1-5, the V gene TRBV7-9, with no clear D. V was cut by 1 base and J by 8 bases, with 9 bases left in between. The CDR3 sequence is 13 residues long. CDR1 and CDR2 (germline): SEHNR, FQNEAQ (reference sequence). The CDR3 nucleotides are TGTGCCAGCAGCTTAGGGGGAGCCGAGCCCCAGCATTTT. Amino acid sequence: CASSLGGAEPQHF.

This clonotype was seen many times. The genes are TRBV18 and TRBJ2-2; 9 bases fit TRBD2. Germline V gene sequence: CDR1 KGHSH, CDR2 LQKENI. V was pared by 0 bases and J by 2 bases, with 1 base of the junction left unmatched. The CDR3 runs to 16 residues. The CDR3 loop reads CASSPPGLANTGELFF. The CDR3 nucleotides are TGTGCCAGCTCACCACCGGGACTAGCTAACACCGGGGAGCTGTTTTTT.

The chain is built from TRBV3-1 and TRBJ2-2, with 7 positions matching TRBD1. Germline assignment: CDR1 LGHDT and CDR2 YNNKEL (reference sequence). J gave up 4 bases and V 10 bases, and 18 bases lay outside the gene matches. The CDR3 covers 17 residues. CDR3 sequence (DNA): TGTGCCACCTCCCATAACTCGGGACAGACCGCCACCGGGGAGCTGTTTTTT. This codes for CATSHNSGQTATGELFF.

This rearrangement joins TRBV20-1 to TRBJ2-2; 8 bases match TRBD1. V dropped 6 bases and J dropped 0; count of bases not matched to a gene: 3. The CDR3 spans 14 residues. Germline CDR1 is DFQATT and CDR2 is SNEGSKA (reference sequence). This CDR3 is CSATGGTNTGELFF. Written as DNA, the CDR3 is TGCAGTGCCACAGGGGGAACGAACACCGGGGAGCTGTTTTTT.

This clonotype was recorded many times. The V and J genes are TRBV19 and TRBJ2-4; TRBD1 matches at 10 bases. The CDR3 is made up of 16 amino acids. Losses at the gene ends were 6 bases for V and 7 bases for J; bases not matched to a gene: 12. Germline V gene data show CDR1 as LNHDA and CDR2 as SQIVND (reference sequence). The CDR3 loop is CASSWTGGPKGNIQYF. In DNA form, the CDR3 reads TGTGCCAGTAGCTGGACAGGGGGTCCCAAAGGGAACATTCAGTACTTC.

This clonotype was observed at least ten times. V is TRBV25-1 and J is TRBJ2-7; D may be TRBD1 or TRBD2 (5 bases each). The CDR3 is 19 residues long. The V gene's germline CDR1 is MGHDK and CDR2 SYGVNS. Trimming removed 6 bases at V and 3 bases at J, with 30 bases between. CDR3 residues: CASSVEGTVLQFAIYEQYF. CDR3 nucleotides: TGTGCCAGCAGCGTTGAAGGGACGGTCTTGCAGTTTGCGATCTACGAGCAGTACTTC.

This clonotype was picked up many times. The chain recombines TRBV5-6 with TRBJ1-6; D possibly corresponds to TRBD1 (6 bases). The CDR3 runs to 15 residues. The V end was cut by 1 base, the J end by 6 bases, with 11 bases between. Germline CDR1 is SGHDT and CDR2 is YYEEEE. The CDR3: CASSLSGDLNSPLHF. The CDR3 DNA follows: TGTGCCAGCAGCTTGTCAGGGGATCTTAATTCACCCCTCCACTTT.

This clonotype was recorded at least ten times. This rearrangement joins TRBV12-3 or TRBV12-4 to TRBJ1-2; 7 bases map to TRBD1. Trimming took 6 bases from V and 4 from J; bases not matched to a gene: 17. The CDR3 covers 17 residues. The chain's CDR3 is CASSPLVAVTGVYGYTF. Here the CDR3 DNA reads TGTGCCAGCAGCCCCCTTGTGGCGGTAACAGGGGTCTATGGCTACACCTTC.

This clonotype was detected a few times. The chain has TRBV20-1 and TRBJ2-6; D is uncertain. Germline CDR1 is DFQATT and CDR2 is SNEGSKA (reference sequence). V shed 6 bases and J shed 0 bases, with 9 bases lying between them. This CDR3 contains 14 residues. The CDR3 sequence: CSAPLYSGANVLTF. The CDR3 DNA reads TGCAGTGCCCCTCTTTACTCTGGGGCCAACGTCCTGACTTTC.

This clonotype was counted many times. The gene calls are TRBV12-3 or TRBV12-4 and TRBJ1-2; D call uncertain. The germline V and J ends were trimmed by 4 bases and 10 bases, with 7 bases remaining between them. This CDR3 spans 10 amino acids. Written as DNA, the CDR3 is TGTGCCAGCAGTTGGTCCCTCTACACCTTC. Its protein product is CASSWSLYTF.

This clonotype came up many times. This chain uses TRBV5-1 with TRBJ1-1; D possibly corresponds to TRBD1 (6 bases). Germline V lookup: CDR1 SGHRS, CDR2 YFSETQ. The CDR3 length is 14 residues. V was shortened by 0 bases and J by 0 bases, with 6 bases between the two germline ends. Written as DNA, the CDR3 is TGCGCCAGCAGCTTGGAGGGGGTGAACACTGAAGCTTTCTTT. Translation: CASSLEGVNTEAFF.

This clonotype was counted ten times or more. The chain has TRBV20-1 and TRBJ2-3; TRBD1 might be the D (5 bases). This CDR3 has 13 amino acids. CDR1 and CDR2 from the germline V gene are DFQATT and SNEGSKA (reference sequence). V lost 2 bases and J lost 4, with 10 bases in between. The CDR3 DNA reads as TGCAGTGCTAGACCTACAGGAGCAGATACGCAGTATTTT. This gives the protein CSARPTGADTQYF.

This clonotype showed up many times. This chain links TRBV29-1 with TRBJ2-1; the match to TRBD1 covers 9 bases. This CDR3 contains 16 residues. V was clipped by 1 base and J by 3 bases; unmatched bases: 7. Germline values: CDR1 SQVTM, CDR2 ANQGSEA. CDR3 DNA: TGCAGCGTTGAAGGGGGACAGGGAAGGGACTACAATGAGCAGTTCTTC. Amino acid sequence: CSVEGGQGRDYNEQFF.

This clonotype was found many times. The chain employs TRBV5-6 and TRBJ1-2, with D uncertain. This CDR3 is built from 16 residues. Trimming stripped 2 bases from V and 0 bases from J, with 14 bases between. The germline CDR1 and CDR2 sequences are SGHDT and YYEEEE. CDR3 nucleotide sequence: TGTGCCAGCAGCTTTCCATTTAGTGACACTAACTATGGCTACACCTTC. It specifies CASSFPFSDTNYGYTF.

On this clonotype: A much larger clone sits a single nucleotide away, making a read error possible. The chain has TRBV3-1 and TRBJ1-5; D ambiguous. The V gene lost 8 bases and the J gene lost 0 bases, with 20 bases spanning the gap. CDR1 is LGHDT and CDR2 is YNNKEL in the germline V gene (reference sequence). The CDR3 length is 17 residues. CDR3 coding DNA: TGTGCCAGCTGCTCAAGGTCAAGCCCGTATAGCAATCAGCCCCAGCATTTT. It encodes CASCSRSSPYSNQPQHF.

This clonotype was picked up many times. This chain connects TRBV7-3 to TRBJ2-1; TRBD2 matches at 9 bases. V shed 2 bases, J shed 7 bases, and the junction held 3 bases outside the gene matches. Germline-derived CDR1 and CDR2 are SGHTA and FQGTGA. CDR3 size: 14 residues. The CDR3 DNA reads as TGTGCCAGCAGCTTAGCGGGGGGGATTAATGAGCAGTTCTTC. Its protein product is CASSLAGGINEQFF.

This clonotype came up many times. This chain uses TRBV12-3 or TRBV12-4 with TRBJ1-2; D gene unclear. V was pared by 7 bases and J by 3 bases, with 21 bases between. The CDR3 sequence is 16 residues long. The CDR3 sequence is CASTLPPEGLDYGYTF. For the CDR3, the DNA is TGTGCCAGCACCTTGCCCCCCGAGGGCCTAGACTATGGCTACACCTTC.